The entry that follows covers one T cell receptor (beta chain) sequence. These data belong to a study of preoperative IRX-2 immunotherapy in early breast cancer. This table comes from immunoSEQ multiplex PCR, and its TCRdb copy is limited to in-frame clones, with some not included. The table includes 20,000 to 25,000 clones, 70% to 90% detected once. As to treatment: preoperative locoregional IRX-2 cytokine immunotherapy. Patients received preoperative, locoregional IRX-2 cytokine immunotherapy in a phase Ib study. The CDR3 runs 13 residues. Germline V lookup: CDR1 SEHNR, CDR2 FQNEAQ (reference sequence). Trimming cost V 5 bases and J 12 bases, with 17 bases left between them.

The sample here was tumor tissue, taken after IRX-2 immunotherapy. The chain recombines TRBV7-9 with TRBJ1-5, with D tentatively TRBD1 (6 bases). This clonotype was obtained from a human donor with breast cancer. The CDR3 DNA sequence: TGTGCCAGCAGCCGTGAGTCCGGGGGGCTCCAGCATTTT. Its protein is CASSRESGGLQHF.